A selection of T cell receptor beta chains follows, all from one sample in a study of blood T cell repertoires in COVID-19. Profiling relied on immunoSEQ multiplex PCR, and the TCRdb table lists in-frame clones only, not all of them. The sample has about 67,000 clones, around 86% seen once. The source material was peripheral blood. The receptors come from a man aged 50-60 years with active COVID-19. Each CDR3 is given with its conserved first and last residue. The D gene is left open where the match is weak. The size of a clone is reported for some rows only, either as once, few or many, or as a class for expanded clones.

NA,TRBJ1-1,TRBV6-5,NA,CASRILGAMNTEAFF,TGTGCCAGCAGAATATTAGGGGCCATGAACACTGAAGCTTTCTTT
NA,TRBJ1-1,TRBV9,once,CASSVDPLLGGTEAFF,TGTGCCAGCAGCGTAGACCCCCTCTTGGGGGGCACTGAAGCTTTCTTT
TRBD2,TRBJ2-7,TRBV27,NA,CASSFRRTSGVPLDEQYF,TGTGCCAGCAGTTTCCGCCGGACTAGCGGGGTACCTCTGGACGAGCAGTACTTC
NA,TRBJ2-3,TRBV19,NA,CASIQTGSTDTQYF,TGTGCCAGTATCCAAACGGGGTCCACAGATACGCAGTATTTT
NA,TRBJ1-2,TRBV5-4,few,CASSLLGGYTF,TGTGCCAGCAGCTTGCTAGGTGGCTACACCTTC
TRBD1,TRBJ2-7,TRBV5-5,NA,CASSFATGITYEQYF,TGTGCCAGCAGCTTCGCGACAGGGATCACCTACGAGCAGTACTTC
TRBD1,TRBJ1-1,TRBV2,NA,CASSVGRAGGTNTEAFF,TGTGCCAGCAGTGTGGGACGGGCAGGGGGGACGAACACTGAAGCTTTCTTT
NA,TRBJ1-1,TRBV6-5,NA,CASNREGLMNTEAFF,TGTGCCAGCAACAGGGAGGGACTTATGAACACTGAAGCTTTCTTT
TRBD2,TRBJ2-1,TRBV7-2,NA,CASSWKRGGASEQFF,TGTGCCAGCAGCTGGAAGCGGGGGGGAGCTAGTGAGCAGTTCTTC
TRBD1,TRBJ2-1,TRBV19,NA,CAISGTGINEQFF,TGTGCCATCTCCGGGACAGGGATCAATGAGCAGTTCTTC
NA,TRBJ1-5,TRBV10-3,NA,CATMERDTYQPQHF,TGTGCCACGATGGAACGGGACACTTATCAGCCCCAGCATTTT
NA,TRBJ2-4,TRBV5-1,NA,CASSLSLSKNIQYF,TGCGCCAGCAGCTTGTCCCTGTCGAAAAACATTCAGTACTTC
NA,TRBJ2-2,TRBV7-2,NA,CASRLREAGGGELFF,TGTGCCAGCAGATTAAGGGAGGCCGGTGGCGGGGAGCTGTTTTTT
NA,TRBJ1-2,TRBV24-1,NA,CATRPNPWSPGVANYGYTF,TGTGCCACCAGACCGAACCCTTGGAGTCCGGGAGTGGCTAACTATGGCTACACCTTC
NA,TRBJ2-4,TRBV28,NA,CASSLAAIGRAKNIQYF,TGTGCCAGCAGTTTAGCTGCTATTGGGAGGGCCAAAAACATTCAGTACTTC
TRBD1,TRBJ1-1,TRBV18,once,CASSPDRAGMNTEAFF,TGTGCCAGCTCACCGGACAGGGCAGGGATGAACACTGAAGCTTTCTTT
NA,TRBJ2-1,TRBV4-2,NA,CASSQAGGYEQFF,TGTGCCAGCAGCCAAGCTGGGGGGTATGAGCAGTTCTTC
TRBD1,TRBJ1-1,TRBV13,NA,CASSFRGLGNTEAFF,TGTGCCAGCAGCTTCAGGGGGCTAGGGAACACTGAAGCTTTCTTT
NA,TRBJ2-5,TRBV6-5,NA,CASSYIGRETQYF,TGTGCCAGCAGTTATATAGGGAGGGAGACCCAGTACTTC
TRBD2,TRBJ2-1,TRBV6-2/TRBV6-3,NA,CASSYSPPSGIYNEQFF,TGTGCCAGCAGTTACTCTCCCCCTAGCGGGATCTACAATGAGCAGTTCTTC
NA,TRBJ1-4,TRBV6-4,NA,CASSRGRGSNEKLFF,TGTGCCAGCAGTAGAGGAAGGGGGTCTAATGAAAAACTGTTTTTT
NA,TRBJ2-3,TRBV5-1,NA,CASSLARGISTDTQYF,TGCGCCAGCAGCTTGGCCCGCGGGATAAGCACAGATACGCAGTATTTT
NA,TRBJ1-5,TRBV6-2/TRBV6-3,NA,CASSNGQYSNQPQHF,TGTGCCAGCAGTAACGGACAGTATAGCAATCAGCCCCAGCATTTT
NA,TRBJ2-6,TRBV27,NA,CASSPLDGISGANVLTF,TGTGCCAGCAGTCCTCTGGACGGGATCTCTGGGGCCAACGTCCTGACTTTC
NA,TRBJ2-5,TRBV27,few,CASSPRDFQETQYF,TGTGCCAGCAGTCCTCGGGACTTCCAAGAGACCCAGTACTTC
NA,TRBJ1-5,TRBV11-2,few,CASSLGGGEQPQHF,TGTGCCAGCAGCTTAGGGGGGGGCGAACAGCCCCAGCATTTT
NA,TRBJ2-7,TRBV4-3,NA,CASSQDLRYEQYF,TGCGCCAGCAGCCAAGATTTGCGCTACGAGCAGTACTTC
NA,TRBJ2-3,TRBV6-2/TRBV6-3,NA,CASSYSMPGTDTQYF,TGTGCCAGCAGTTACTCGATGCCGGGAACAGATACGCAGTATTTT
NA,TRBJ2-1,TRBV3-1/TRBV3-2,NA,CASSLYRDFEQFF,TGTGCCAGCAGCCTCTACCGGGACTTTGAGCAGTTCTTC
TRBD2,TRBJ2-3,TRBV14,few,CASSQAGTSRDTQYF,TGTGCCAGCAGCCAAGCCGGGACTAGTAGAGATACGCAGTATTTT
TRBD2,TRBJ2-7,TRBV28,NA,CASSRSGVEGYEQYF,TGTGCCAGCAGCCGCAGCGGGGTGGAGGGGTACGAGCAGTACTTC
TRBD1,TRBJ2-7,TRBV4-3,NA,CASSQGQGATYEQYF,TGCGCCAGCAGCCAAGGACAGGGGGCTACCTACGAGCAGTACTTC
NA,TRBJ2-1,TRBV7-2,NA,CASSLASPGQFF,TGTGCCAGCAGCTTAGCCTCCCCGGGGCAGTTCTTC
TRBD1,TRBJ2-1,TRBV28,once,CASSSPGQGRRQFF,TGTGCCAGCAGTTCTCCGGGACAGGGAAGGAGGCAGTTCTTC
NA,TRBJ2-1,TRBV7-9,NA,CASSLWPSSYNEQFF,TGTGCCAGCAGCTTATGGCCAAGCTCCTACAATGAGCAGTTCTTC
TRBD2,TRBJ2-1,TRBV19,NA,CASSIPGLAKDEQFF,TGTGCCAGTAGTATTCCCGGACTAGCTAAGGATGAGCAGTTCTTC
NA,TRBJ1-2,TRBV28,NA,CASSSAQTIYGYTF,TGTGCCAGCAGTTCCGCACAGACTATCTATGGCTACACCTTC
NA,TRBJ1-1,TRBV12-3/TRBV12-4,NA,CASSGGGGAEAFF,TGTGCCAGCAGCGGTGGGGGAGGGGCTGAAGCTTTCTTT
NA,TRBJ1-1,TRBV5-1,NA,CASSSGGQIFEAFF,TGCGCCAGCAGCTCGGGTGGACAGATTTTTGAAGCTTTCTTT
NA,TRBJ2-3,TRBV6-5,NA,CASSIDYLGSNTQYF,TGTGCCAGCAGCATCGACTACCTGGGTTCGAATACGCAGTATTTT
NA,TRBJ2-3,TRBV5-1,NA,CASSTGETDTQYF,TGCGCCAGCAGCACGGGAGAGACAGATACGCAGTATTTT
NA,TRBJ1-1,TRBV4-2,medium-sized,CASSQQNGLSTEAFF,TGTGCCAGCAGCCAACAGAATGGGCTCAGCACTGAAGCTTTCTTT
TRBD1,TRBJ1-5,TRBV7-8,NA,CASSLVETGGPQHF,TGTGCCAGCAGCTTAGTGGAGACAGGGGGGCCCCAGCATTTT
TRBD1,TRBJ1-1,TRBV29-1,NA,CSVAGTGGPEAFF,TGCAGCGTTGCCGGGACAGGTGGACCTGAAGCTTTCTTT
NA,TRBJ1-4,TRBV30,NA,CAWPPGATNEKLFF,TGTGCCTGGCCACCGGGGGCAACTAATGAAAAACTGTTTTTT
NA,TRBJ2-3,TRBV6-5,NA,CASRQSPPGSDTQYF,TGTGCCAGCAGACAGTCCCCGCCTGGGTCAGATACGCAGTATTTT
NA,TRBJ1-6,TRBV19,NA,CASSIKGRNSPLHF,TGTGCCAGTAGTATTAAAGGGAGAAATTCACCCCTCCACTTT
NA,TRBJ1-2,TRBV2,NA,CASSERERGYTF,TGTGCCAGCAGTGAAAGGGAGCGTGGCTACACCTTC
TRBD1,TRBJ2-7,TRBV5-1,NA,CASTQTTQGSYEQYF,TGCGCCAGCACTCAAACCACACAGGGGTCCTACGAGCAGTACTTC